A selection of T cell receptor beta chains follows, all from one sample in a study of patients and donors after allogeneic stem cell transplantation. TCRdb re-called the RT-PCR reads through MiXCR, storing one row per CDR3 protein. The repertoire includes some 880,000 distinct CDR3 sequences, about 20% of them detected once, and approximately 5.9% sits in the top ten. The sample comprised blood, either unsorted or a sorted T cell fraction (not recorded which). The receptors were sampled from a human donor who was either an allogeneic HSCT recipient or a stem cell or donor lymphocyte infusion donor (not recorded which). It is not recorded whose cells these are; they may come from a transplant donor. CDR3s include the opening cysteine and the closing phenylalanine or tryptophan. Each record gives: V gene, D gene, CDR3 protein. D genes are given only for firm matches.

>TRBV18|NA
CASSPRDSYYNEQFF
>TRBV7-2|TRBD2
CASSLDASGSRRTFF
>TRBV28|NA
CASSPGTALYHGYTF
>TRBV14|NA
CASSQGGDHYGYTF
>TRBV27|TRBD2
CASSLSIAGADTQYF
>TRBV27|NA
CASSLTGTPSNQPQHF
>TRBV29-1|NA
CSVEDRGRGRWTEAFF
>TRBV5-1|NA
CASSLSQGGTDTQYF
>TRBV5-6|NA
CASSFGNTGELFF
>TRBV12-5|NA
CASGLGDSSYNEQFF
>TRBV12-3/TRBV12-4|NA
CASSPGVEETQYF
>TRBV27|TRBD2
CASSFLAGDKETQYF
>TRBV4-3|NA
CASSQDTVNTEAFF
>TRBV2|TRBD1
CASIRGLDTEAFF
>TRBV18|TRBD2
CASSALAGGSSYEQYF
>TRBV20-1|NA
CSASKGHTGANVLTF
>TRBV28|NA
CASSTPDRGGFHEQYF
>TRBV9|NA
CASSVDGRDRATSETQYF
>TRBV25-1|TRBD1
CASSGDRYYGYTF
>TRBV7-9|NA
CASSLAGGFRTNYGYTF
>TRBV12-3/TRBV12-4|TRBD1
CASSPGQGGFQQYF
>TRBV6-5|NA
CASSYRREQADTQYF
>TRBV4-3|TRBD1
CASSAMTGRNTEAFF
>TRBV9|NA
CASSVDGGDEQYF
>TRBV29-1|TRBD1
CSVGTGIEGNTIYF
>TRBV6-1|NA
CASSEVRVSSYEQYF